These 28 T cell receptor beta chains were sequenced from one sample in a study of T cells after yellow fever vaccination. One entry per CDR3 protein, called by TCRdb with MiXCR from the 5' RACE reads. The table has 500,000 to 650,000 distinct CDR3 sequences, about 12% seen once. The sample in question was PBMCs, obtained on the day of the yellow fever booster vaccination. These receptors all come from a man younger than 40 who received the YFV17D yellow fever vaccine.

The sample holds a few counts of this clonotype. CDR3 nucleotide sequence: TGCGCCAGCAGCTTGGGGGGACTAGCCCGGACGGAGACCCAGTACTTC. Translation: CASSLGGLARTETQYF. This sequence joins TRBV5-1 and TRBJ2-5; TRBD2 aligns across 9 bases. The CDR3 is 16 residues long. CDR1 is SGHRS and CDR2 is YFSETQ in the germline V gene. Unmatched junction bases numbered 8, after V lost 0 bases and J lost 5 bases.

This clonotype was seen more than once but under ten times. V gene TRBV20-1 combines with J gene TRBJ2-2, with 8 bases matching TRBD2. CDR3 length: 16 residues. The trim removed 6 bases at V and 4 bases at J, leaving 13 bases unmatched. Germline values: CDR1 DFQATT, CDR2 SNEGSKA (reference sequence). The CDR3 nucleotides are TGCAGTGCCCCGGGCGCAGCGGGAGTTTCCACCGGGGAGCTGTTTTTT. Protein sequence: CSAPGAAGVSTGELFF.

The V and J genes are TRBV12-3 or TRBV12-4 and TRBJ2-1, with D possibly TRBD2 on 5 matching bases. V lost 2 bases and J 3 bases, leaving 11 bases between the germline ends. The CDR3 totals 15 residues. The DNA for the CDR3 is TGTGCCAGCAGTTTACAACGGGGTTACTACAATGAGCAGTTCTTC. Its translation is CASSLQRGYYNEQFF.

A few counts support this clonotype. J is TRBJ2-7 and V is TRBV11-2; D might be TRBD1 or TRBD2, each matching 6 bases. From germline, CDR1 is SGHAT and CDR2 FQNNGV. The V gene lost 5 bases and the J gene lost 4 bases, with 18 bases spanning the gap. The CDR3 spans 15 residues. CDR3 sequence (DNA): TGTGCCAGCAGCGGCCGGGGGCGAAACGGATACGAGCAGTACTTC. The encoded protein is CASSGRGRNGYEQYF.

The V and J genes are TRBV21-1 and TRBJ2-3; the table assigns TRBD2, which was not confirmed against the DNA. TRBV21-1 corresponds to a pseudogene. This CDR3 region has 16 residues. Here the CDR3 reads CASSSVIREYGDTQYF. DNA of the CDR3: TGTGCCAGCAGCAGTGTCATTCGGGAGTACGGAGATACGCAGTATTTT.

This clonotype was found a few times. V gene TRBV12-3 or TRBV12-4 combines with J gene TRBJ2-2, with D perhaps matching TRBD2 (7 bases). This CDR3 region has 14 residues. V was cut by 6 bases and J by 7 bases, with 15 bases left in between. Here the CDR3 reads CASSGGLKVGELFF. CDR3 nucleotides: TGTGCCAGCAGCGGGGGGCTTAAGGTCGGGGAGCTGTTTTTT.

The chain combines TRBV7-2 with TRBJ2-7, with D tentatively TRBD1 or TRBD2 (7 bases each). The V and J ends lost 5 bases and 6 bases respectively, with 17 bases between them. CDR3 length: 14 residues. The germline V gene has CDR1 SGHTA and CDR2 FQGNSA. The CDR3 DNA reads TGTGCCAGCAGCCCAGGGGGGGGGTTAGGCGAGCAGTACTTC. It translates to CASSPGGGLGEQYF.

This clonotype was counted ten times or more. This chain uses TRBV12-3 or TRBV12-4 with TRBJ2-5; D gene uncertain. V was trimmed by 6 bases and J by 0 bases, leaving 14 bases between them. The CDR3 loop spans 15 amino acids. The CDR3 is CASRNQTQYQETQYF. CDR3 sequence (DNA): TGTGCCAGCAGAAATCAGACACAGTACCAAGAGACCCAGTACTTC.

This chain joins TRBV7-9 and TRBJ2-5; D is unresolved. V was shortened by 3 bases and J by 3 bases, with 14 bases between the two germline ends. This CDR3 spans 15 amino acids. CDR1 is SEHNR and CDR2 is FQNEAQ in the germline V gene (reference sequence). The CDR3 DNA follows: TGTGCCAGCAGCTTCGGTGGATTTGAAAAAGAGACCCAGTACTTC. As protein: CASSFGGFEKETQYF.

The DNA for the CDR3 is TGCAGCGTGGACTCTGGAAACACCATATATTTT. Translating it yields CSVDSGNTIYF. The V gene is TRBV29-1, the J gene TRBJ1-3; D gene unclear. This CDR3 region has 11 residues. CDR1 is SQVTM and CDR2 is ANQGSEA in the germline V gene. The V and J ends lost 6 bases and 0 bases respectively, with 3 bases between them.

This clonotype was detected only a few times. J is TRBJ2-7 and V is TRBV11-2, with 12 bases that match TRBD1. CDR1 SGHAT and CDR2 FQNNGV come from the germline V gene. Trimming cost V 6 bases and J 7 bases; bases outside gene matches: 7. The CDR3 is made up of 14 amino acids. The CDR3 region has the DNA TGTGCCAGCAGTCAGGGACAGGGGGCTTGGGAGCAGTACTTC. This sequence encodes CASSQGQGAWEQYF.

V usage is TRBV11-2 and J usage is TRBJ1-2, with 7 bases lining up with TRBD1. The CDR3 contains 12 residues. The germline V gene has CDR1 SGHAT and CDR2 FQNNGV. J lost 7 bases, V lost 5 bases, and 4 bases had no gene match. For the CDR3, the DNA is TGTGCCAGCAGCGCGACAGGGAGTGGCTACACCTTC. Its protein product is CASSATGSGYTF.

This clonotype came up a few times. The chain joins TRBV11-2 to TRBJ1-4, with D hard to call. V was pared by 5 bases and J by 8 bases, with 18 bases between. Germline loops: CDR1 SGHAT, CDR2 FQNNGV. CDR3 size: 15 residues. For the CDR3, the DNA is TGTGCCAGCAGCAACCCAGGAGGTCGTACGGAAAAACTGTTTTTT. Its protein is CASSNPGGRTEKLFF.

The chain employs TRBV6-5 and TRBJ2-1; TRBD2 aligns across 7 bases. The CDR3 has 16 amino acids. The germline V gene has CDR1 MNHEY and CDR2 SVGAGI. Trimming cost V 0 bases and J 5 bases; bases outside gene matches: 7. The DNA for the CDR3 is TGTGCCAGCAGTTACTCCGCGGGGGACTTACACAATGAGCAGTTCTTC. Amino acid sequence: CASSYSAGDLHNEQFF.

This clonotype was recorded at least ten times. The rearrangement joins TRBV29-1 to TRBJ2-5; the D call may be TRBD1 or TRBD2 (6 bases each). Deletions cut 3 bases from V and 4 bases from J, with 12 bases between. This CDR3 comprises 13 residues. CDR1 and CDR2 from the germline V gene are SQVTM and ANQGSEA. The CDR3 protein is CSVEGGQLETQYF. CDR3 DNA sequence: TGCAGCGTTGAGGGAGGACAGTTAGAGACCCAGTACTTC.

The chain has TRBV21-1 and TRBJ2-7. TRBV21-1 represents a pseudogene. CDR3 length equals 14 residues. The CDR3: CASSKEGTSYEQYF. For the CDR3, the DNA is TGTGCCAGCAGCAAAGAAGGGACCTCATACGAGCAGTACTTC.

CDR3 protein: CASSTQHQETQYF. CDR3 in DNA: TGTGCCAGCTCAACACAGCACCAAGAGACCCAGTACTTC. The genes are TRBV18 and TRBJ2-5; D not certain. CDR1 and CDR2 (germline): KGHSH, LQKENI. CDR3 length equals 13 residues. Trimming left V 5 bases short and J 0 bases short, with 7 bases between.

This chain connects TRBV18 to TRBJ2-7, with D possibly matching TRBD2 (7 bases). The CDR3 loop spans 14 amino acids. V shed 3 bases and J shed 3 bases, with 12 bases lying between them. CDR1 is KGHSH and CDR2 is LQKENI in the germline V gene. The CDR3 DNA reads TGTGCCAGCTCACCTGGGGAGGGGGGCTACGAGCAGTACTTC. Translating gives CASSPGEGGYEQYF.

The J gene is TRBJ1-3, the V gene TRBV20-1; possible D gene TRBD1, 5 bases. Germline CDR1 is DFQATT and CDR2 is SNEGSKA (reference sequence). V was shortened by 6 bases and J by 0 bases, with 15 bases between the two germline ends. This CDR3 spans 15 amino acids. The DNA of the CDR3 is TGCAGTGCGAGCGACAGTCGTAGCTCTGGAAACACCATATATTTT. Its protein product is CSASDSRSSGNTIYF.

This chain connects TRBV7-2 to TRBJ2-5, with TRBD2 matching over 7 bases. The CDR3 runs to 15 residues. V lost 5 bases to trimming and J lost 0 bases; unmatched junction nucleotides: 6. CDR1 and CDR2 (germline): SGHTA, FQGNSA. CDR3 sequence: CASSKSGADQETQYF. The CDR3 DNA follows: TGTGCCAGCAGCAAGAGCGGGGCGGACCAAGAGACCCAGTACTTC.

The CDR3 is CASSLGQTYGYTF. CDR3 DNA: TGTGCCAGCAGCCTCGGACAGACGTATGGCTACACCTTC. This chain links TRBV11-2 with TRBJ1-2; possibly TRBD1 for D (6 bases). Trimming took 5 bases from V and 5 from J, leaving 12 bases between them. The CDR3 is made up of 13 amino acids. Per germline, CDR1 SGHAT and CDR2 FQNNGV.

The sample holds a few counts of this clonotype. The rearrangement uses TRBV18 and TRBJ2-1; D tentatively fits TRBD1 or TRBD2 (5 bases each). CDR1 is KGHSH and CDR2 is LQKENI in the germline V gene. The CDR3 spans 16 residues. Trimming cost V 6 bases and J 4 bases, with 19 bases left between them. Here the CDR3 reads CASSPPGQTLYNEQFF. CDR3 DNA sequence: TGTGCCAGCTCCCCCCCGGGGCAAACACTATACAATGAGCAGTTCTTC.

CDR3 sequence: CASSSGQVQETQYF. CDR3 DNA: TGTGCCAGCAGCTCCGGACAGGTACAAGAGACCCAGTACTTC. This chain links TRBV5-5 with TRBJ2-5; 7 bases agree with TRBD1. The CDR3 contains 14 residues. Germline assignment: CDR1 SGHKS and CDR2 YYEKEE (reference sequence). J was trimmed by 2 bases and V by 3 bases; bases with no gene match: 4.

This chain connects TRBV5-6 to TRBJ2-7, with unresolved D. The germline CDR1 and CDR2 sequences are SGHDT and YYEEEE. V gave up 9 bases and J gave up 0 bases, with 16 bases separating them. The length of the CDR3 is 14 residues. CDR3 in DNA: TGTGCCAACAGAGTTTTCTTTAGCTCCTACGAGCAGTACTTC. It yields the protein CANRVFFSSYEQYF.

The sample holds a few counts of this clonotype. The V gene is TRBV18, the J gene TRBJ2-4, with D possibly TRBD2 on 6 matching bases. Germline CDR1 KGHSH, CDR2 LQKENI. This CDR3 is 16 amino acids long. V lost 6 bases and J 1 base, leaving 16 bases between the germline ends. The CDR3 DNA reads TGTGCCAGCTCTCCTCCGGGAGATAGGGCCAAAAACATTCAGTACTTC. Its protein is CASSPPGDRAKNIQYF.

This clonotype has ten or more counts. The V gene is TRBV5-4, the J gene TRBJ2-5; 11 bases align to TRBD2. V lost 3 bases, J lost 4 bases, and 11 bases stayed unmatched. CDR1 is SGHNT and CDR2 is YYREEE in the germline V gene (reference sequence). The CDR3 spans 17 residues. The CDR3 is CASSSGALAGGRETQYF. The CDR3, as DNA: TGTGCCAGCAGCTCCGGGGCGCTAGCGGGAGGTAGAGAGACCCAGTACTTC.

The J gene is TRBJ2-1, the V gene TRBV29-1, with D perhaps matching TRBD1 (6 bases). Germline V lookup: CDR1 SQVTM, CDR2 ANQGSEA. This CDR3 contains 11 residues. Deletions cut 3 bases from V and 15 bases from J, with 15 bases between. CDR3 region: CSVDAGVWLFF. The CDR3 DNA sequence: TGCAGCGTTGACGCAGGGGTCTGGCTGTTCTTC.

The sample holds a few counts of this clonotype. This chain connects TRBV5-1 to TRBJ2-3; 7 nucleotides line up with TRBD2. The CDR3 runs 13 residues. Germline CDR1 is SGHRS and CDR2 is YFSETQ. The trim removed 8 bases at V and 3 bases at J, leaving 6 bases unmatched. The CDR3 protein is CASGLENTDTQYF. The CDR3 DNA sequence: TGCGCCAGTGGACTAGAAAATACAGATACGCAGTATTTT. Variable domain in full (rest from reference TRBV5-1 and TRBJ2-3): KAGVTQTPRYLIKTRGQQVTLSCSPISGHRSVSWYQQTPGQGLQFLFEYFSETQRNKGNFPGRFSGRQFSNSRSEMNVSTLELGDSALYLCASGLENTDTQYFGPGTRLTVL.